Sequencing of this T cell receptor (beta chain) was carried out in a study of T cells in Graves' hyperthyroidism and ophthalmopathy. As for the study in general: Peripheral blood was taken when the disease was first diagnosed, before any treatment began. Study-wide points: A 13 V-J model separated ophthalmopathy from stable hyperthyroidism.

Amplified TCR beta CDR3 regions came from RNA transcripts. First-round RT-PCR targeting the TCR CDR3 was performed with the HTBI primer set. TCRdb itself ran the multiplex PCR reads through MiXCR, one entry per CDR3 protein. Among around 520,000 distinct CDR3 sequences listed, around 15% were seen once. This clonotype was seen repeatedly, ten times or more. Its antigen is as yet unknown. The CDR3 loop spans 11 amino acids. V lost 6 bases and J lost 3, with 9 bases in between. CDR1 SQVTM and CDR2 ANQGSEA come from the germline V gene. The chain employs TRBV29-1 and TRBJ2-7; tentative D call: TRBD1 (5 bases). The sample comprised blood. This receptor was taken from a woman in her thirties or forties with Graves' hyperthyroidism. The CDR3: CSVDDSYEQYF. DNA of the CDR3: TGCAGCGTGGACGACAGCTACGAGCAGTACTTC.